Listed below are T cell receptor beta chains from one sample, sequenced in a study of CD8 T cells in Susac syndrome. TCRdb used MiXCR to reprocess the immunoSEQ multiplex PCR reads, holding one entry per CDR3 protein. The data contain about 80,000 distinct CDR3 sequences, approximately 96% of them singletons. Input material: CD8+ T cells from PBMCs. These receptors all stem from a human donor with Susac syndrome. Both conserved end residues are part of each CDR3. A D gene is named only where the DNA matches it firmly. Clone size is stated in some rows and not others, as once, few, many or a class when expanded.

size	D	V	J	DNA	CDR3
.	.	TRBV5-6	TRBJ2-3	TGTGCCAGCCACGACAGACAGGAGAGCACAGATACGCAGTATTTT	CASHDRQESTDTQYF
.	.	TRBV19	TRBJ2-2	TGTGCCAGCCAGTGGGGTTCGAACACCGGGGAGCTGTTTTTT	CASQWGSNTGELFF
.	.	TRBV27	TRBJ2-1	TGTGCCAGCAGTCTCCTCCGGACGGGATTCTCCTACAATGAGCAGTTCTTC	CASSLLRTGFSYNEQFF
.	TRBD1	TRBV7-9	TRBJ2-6	TGTGCCAGCAGCTCCTCGGGACAGGGGGCTTCTGGGGCCAACGTCCTGACTTTC	CASSSSGQGASGANVLTF
.	.	TRBV15	TRBJ1-2	TGTGCCACCAGCAGTACAGCTGGCTATGGCTACACCTTC	CATSSTAGYGYTF
once	.	TRBV28	TRBJ2-5	TGTGCCAGCAGATCCCCACAGATGACTACGGAGACCCAGTACTTC	CASRSPQMTTETQYF
few	.	TRBV3-1	TRBJ1-1	TGTGCCAGCAGCCAAGTCGGCCTGAACACTGAAGCTTTCTTT	CASSQVGLNTEAFF
.	TRBD1	TRBV15	TRBJ2-2	TGTGCCACCAGCATCCGAGGGGGACAGAGGACCAACACCGGGGAGCTGTTTTTT	CATSIRGGQRTNTGELFF
few	.	TRBV7-9	TRBJ2-3	TGTGCCAGCAGCTTAGCGGGGGGCAGCACAGATACGCAGTATTTT	CASSLAGGSTDTQYF
.	.	TRBV15	TRBJ2-6	TGTGCCACCAGCAGAGATTTGGGTTCTGGGGCCAACGTCCTGACTTTC	CATSRDLGSGANVLTF
.	TRBD1	TRBV5-6	TRBJ2-6	TGTGCCAGCAGCCGGGACAGGGCTTTATCTGGGGCCAACGTCCTGACTTTC	CASSRDRALSGANVLTF
.	.	TRBV6-5	TRBJ1-3	TGTGCCAGCAGCAAAGACTCGGGAAACACCATATATTTT	CASSKDSGNTIYF
.	TRBD2	TRBV29-1	TRBJ2-3	TGCAGCGTTGATGGACTAGCAGGTCTGTCAGATACGCAGTATTTT	CSVDGLAGLSDTQYF
.	TRBD1	TRBV20-1	TRBJ1-2	TGCAGTGCTAGAGCCGGACAGGTTACCTATGGCTACACCTTC	CSARAGQVTYGYTF
once	TRBD1	TRBV29-1	TRBJ2-3	TGCAGCGTTTATGGGTGGACAGGGCCAGATACGCAGTATTTT	CSVYGWTGPDTQYF
.	TRBD2	TRBV29-1	TRBJ2-7	TGCAGCGTCGGACTAGCGGGATATGAGCAGTACTTC	CSVGLAGYEQYF
.	.	TRBV29-1	TRBJ1-1	TGCAGCGGTGCCTACTGGGGGCAAAACACTGAAGCTTTCTTT	CSGAYWGQNTEAFF
.	.	TRBV7-9	TRBJ1-1	TGTGCCAGCGAGGTGAACACTGAAGCTTTCTTT	CASEVNTEAFF
.	TRBD2	TRBV20-1	TRBJ2-1	TGCAGTGCTAGAGTTACTAGCGGGAGGGCCGTTTGGCACAATGAGCAGTTCTTC	CSARVTSGRAVWHNEQFF
.	.	TRBV9	TRBJ2-5	TGTGCCAGCAGCCTCTCTAGGGGCAGGGCAAGCGAAAAACAAGAGACCCAGTACTTC	CASSLSRGRASEKQETQYF
.	.	TRBV4-1	TRBJ1-2	TGCGCCAGCAGCCCCGAGCAAGTAGTCACCGGCTATGGCTACACCTTC	CASSPEQVVTGYGYTF
once	.	TRBV20-1	TRBJ2-1	TGCAGTGCTAGAGACAGAGCGGTAGCCCCAGCGGGCTCGGGGTCCTACAATGAGCAGTTCTTC	CSARDRAVAPAGSGSYNEQFF
once	.	TRBV5-6	TRBJ2-7	TGTGCCAGCAGCGACCGGACAGGAGGGTTGTTCCACGAGCAGTACTTC	CASSDRTGGLFHEQYF
.	TRBD2	TRBV13	TRBJ2-1	TGTGCCAGCAGCCGACCACTCGTCCGCGGGGGCTACAATGAGCAGTTCTTC	CASSRPLVRGGYNEQFF
.	TRBD1	TRBV28	TRBJ2-3	TGTGCCAGCAGTGAAGGGACAGGGACAGGGATCACAGATACGCAGTATTTT	CASSEGTGTGITDTQYF
.	.	TRBV9	TRBJ1-2	TGTGCCAGCAGCGGGTACAGGTTGGATGGCTACACCTTC	CASSGYRLDGYTF
.	.	TRBV3-1	TRBJ1-2	TGTGCCAGCAGCCAAGGTACGGGAGTAGGCTATGGCTACACCTTC	CASSQGTGVGYGYTF
.	.	TRBV4-3	TRBJ1-1	TGCGCCAGCAGCCCTCGGAGCTTTAGGAACACTGAAGCTTTCTTT	CASSPRSFRNTEAFF
few	.	TRBV7-9	TRBJ1-1	TGTGCCAGCAGGGGTGGGAACACTGAAGCTTTCTTT	CASRGGNTEAFF
.	.	TRBV30	TRBJ2-1	TGTGCCTGGACCCGCCGGGACAACACCCCCCAGTTCTTC	CAWTRRDNTPQFF
.	.	TRBV5-1	TRBJ2-5	TGCGCCAGCTCGGGAGACAGCGAATTGAAAGAGACCCAGTACTTC	CASSGDSELKETQYF
.	.	TRBV28	TRBJ2-5	TGTGCCAGCAGTTTAATGGGGGATGGTCAAGAGACCCAGTACTTC	CASSLMGDGQETQYF
.	.	TRBV4-2	TRBJ2-1	TGTGCCAGCAGCCAAGATAGGCGGGATATCTACAATGAGCAGTTCTTC	CASSQDRRDIYNEQFF
.	.	TRBV15	TRBJ2-3	TGTGCCACCGGCCGGGACACTGGCACAGATACGCAGTATTTT	CATGRDTGTDTQYF
.	.	TRBV20-1	TRBJ2-4	TGCAGTGCTTCGGGACGAGTAGCCAAAAACATTCAGTACTTC	CSASGRVAKNIQYF
.	.	TRBV9	TRBJ2-2	TGTGCCAGCAGCGCCAGGGTTACCGGGGAGCTGTTTTTT	CASSARVTGELFF
.	TRBD1	TRBV27	TRBJ2-5	TGTGCCAGCAGTTCAGGACAGGTCCGACAAGAGACCCAGTACTTC	CASSSGQVRQETQYF
.	.	TRBV3-1	TRBJ2-1	TGTGCCAGCAGCCCATTGGGGGAGGCCGGGAATGAGCAGTTCTTC	CASSPLGEAGNEQFF
.	TRBD1	TRBV9	TRBJ1-2	TGTGCCAGCAGGGCCGGGACAGGGGCTATCTATGGCTACACCTTC	CASRAGTGAIYGYTF
.	.	TRBV24-1	TRBJ2-1	TGTGCCACCAGTGCCCTGGGGGCGGATGAGCAGTTCTTC	CATSALGADEQFF
.	.	TRBV29-1	TRBJ2-5	TGCAGCGCTGGAGGCCTCCAAGAGACCCAGTACTTC	CSAGGLQETQYF
.	.	TRBV9	TRBJ2-2	TGTGCCAGCAGTTCCCACACGGGCACCGGGGAGCTGTTTTTT	CASSSHTGTGELFF
.	.	TRBV7-9	TRBJ2-7	TGTGCCAGCAGCCAAAATACCGGACAAGGCCGTCCCTACGAGCAGTACTTC	CASSQNTGQGRPYEQYF
.	.	TRBV4-1	TRBJ2-7	TGCGCCAGCAGCCAAGTTGCCTTCCGCTTGTACGAGCAGTACTTC	CASSQVAFRLYEQYF
.	TRBD1	TRBV19	TRBJ1-2	TGTCCCCATGGGACAGGGGAAGGCTACACCTTC	CPHGTGEGYTF
.	.	TRBV30	TRBJ1-1	TGTGCCTGGAGTGTCGTGGCAGGAAGGACCACTGAAGCTTTCTTT	CAWSVVAGRTTEAFF
once	.	TRBV29-1	TRBJ2-1	TGCAGCGTTGATGGTAGGGGGTGGGCGGTCGGCTACAATGAGCAGTTCTTC	CSVDGRGWAVGYNEQFF